One sample yielded the 24 T cell receptor beta chains listed below, sequenced in a study of blood T cells in healthy people across ages. A second PCR, run for about 6 to 11 cycles, used a sample-barcoded 5' primer plus a J-beta primer mix. TCRdb itself ran the 5' RACE reads through MiXCR, one entry per CDR3 protein. The sample shows hundreds of thousands of distinct CDR3 sequences, 45% to 70% of them seen only once. The sample comprised blood. The receptor source for this set is a man aged 35 to 55 in good health.

The chain is built from TRBV11-3 and TRBJ2-7, with no clear D. V lost 0 bases, J lost 7 bases, and 16 bases lay in between. Germline-derived CDR1 and CDR2 are SGHNT and YENEEA. The CDR3 is made up of 15 amino acids. CDR3 nucleotides: TGTGCCAGCAGCTTAGATGATACTCCCTTTAATGAGCAGTACTTC. Translating it yields CASSLDDTPFNEQYF.

This clonotype was observed at least ten times. The chain employs TRBV7-9 and TRBJ2-5; no clear D gene. The length of the CDR3 is 13 residues. V lost 2 bases and J 4 bases, leaving 8 bases between the germline ends. Per germline, CDR1 SEHNR and CDR2 FQNEAQ (reference sequence). As DNA, the CDR3 is TGTGCCAGCAGCTTACGAGGCTTAGAGACCCAGTACTTC. Translating it yields CASSLRGLETQYF.

The rearrangement joins TRBV20-1 to TRBJ2-6; D remains unclear. The germline V and J ends were trimmed by 6 bases and 4 bases, with 13 bases remaining between them. The CDR3 extends over 14 amino acids. CDR1 is DFQATT, CDR2 SNEGSKA, per germline (reference sequence). The chain's CDR3 is CSAPSNAGANVLTF. The CDR3 DNA reads TGCAGTGCACCCTCTAACGCAGGGGCCAACGTCCTGACTTTC.

This clonotype was picked up a small number of times. This sequence joins TRBV7-9 and TRBJ2-1; tentatively, D is TRBD1 (6 bases). V was cut by 3 bases and J by 5 bases, with 8 bases left in between. Looked up from germline, CDR1 is SEHNR and CDR2 is FQNEAQ (reference sequence). The CDR3 is 13 residues long. The CDR3 sequence: CASSLTGDNEQFF. CDR3 nucleotides: TGTGCCAGCAGCTTGACAGGCGACAATGAGCAGTTCTTC.

This clonotype has only a few counts. The chain is built from TRBV4-1 and TRBJ1-2; 9 positions match TRBD1. Per germline, CDR1 MGHRA and CDR2 YSYEKL. J lost 7 bases, V lost 0 bases, and 9 bases had no gene match. CDR3 size: 16 residues. DNA of the CDR3: TGCGCCAGCAGCCAAGATCGTACCGGGACAGGGTTTGGCTACACCTTC. It codes for CASSQDRTGTGFGYTF.

CDR3 coding DNA: TGTGCCAGCAGTTTAAGGACAATGGGCATCACTGAAGCTTTCTTT. Its protein product is CASSLRTMGITEAFF. The rearrangement joins TRBV12-3 or TRBV12-4 to TRBJ1-1, with D tentatively TRBD1 (5 bases). This CDR3 has 15 amino acids. Between the trimmed V and J ends, which lost 2 bases and 4 bases, there was a span of 14 bases.

The V call is TRBV2, the J call TRBJ2-5, with 12 nucleotides matching TRBD2. V lost 3 bases to trimming and J lost 4 bases; unmatched junction nucleotides: 9. Germline V gene lookup returns CDR1 SNHLY and CDR2 FYNNEI. The CDR3 sequence is 17 residues long. The CDR3 here is CASSEEEPGLAGETQYF. The CDR3 bases are TGTGCCAGCAGTGAGGAAGAACCGGGACTAGCGGGAGAGACCCAGTACTTC.

This rearrangement joins TRBV6-2 or TRBV6-3 to TRBJ1-2; D gene ambiguous. Trimming stripped 1 base from V and 6 bases from J, with 12 bases between. This CDR3 region has 14 residues. In germline, CDR1 is MNHEY, CDR2 SVGEGT. This CDR3 reads CASSYYGMDHGYTF. CDR3 sequence (DNA): TGTGCCAGCAGTTACTACGGCATGGACCATGGCTACACCTTC.

The V gene is TRBV13, the J gene TRBJ2-3, with TRBD2 matching over 9 bases. There are 16 residues in the CDR3. The germline V gene encodes CDR1 PRHDT and CDR2 FYEKMQ (reference sequence). V dropped 5 bases and J dropped 2; count of bases not matched to a gene: 8. The CDR3 nucleotides read TGTGCCAGCAGCCGGGTGGCTAGCGGGAACACAGATACGCAGTATTTT. Protein product: CASSRVASGNTDTQYF.

This clonotype was seen a few times. The gene calls are TRBV24-1 and TRBJ2-7; D assignment may be TRBD1 or TRBD2 (5 bases each). Looked up from germline, CDR1 is KGHDR and CDR2 is SFDVKD. This CDR3 contains 17 residues. The V end lost 6 bases, the J end lost 0 bases, and 20 bases lay between the germline ends. In DNA form, the CDR3 reads TGTGCCACCAGTACCGGGGACCTTGGGTCGAGCTCCTACGAGCAGTACTTC. Translating gives CATSTGDLGSSSYEQYF.

The count of this clonotype is one. The chain links TRBV29-1 to TRBJ2-1; D remains unclear. V lost 3 bases to trimming and J lost 12 bases, with 18 bases between them. The CDR3 length is 13 residues. CDR1 is SQVTM, CDR2 ANQGSEA, per germline. CDR3 nucleotide sequence: TGCAGCGTTGAGGAAACAAGGTCCGCCGCGCAGTTCTTC. The encoded protein is CSVEETRSAAQFF.

The V call is TRBV20-1, the J call TRBJ2-5; 9 positions agree with TRBD2. CDR1 and CDR2 from the germline V gene are DFQATT and SNEGSKA (reference sequence). The CDR3 runs to 14 residues. V shed 3 bases, J shed 4 bases, and the junction held 6 bases outside the gene matches. CDR3 in amino acids: CSASQLAGRETQYF. In DNA form, the CDR3 reads TGCAGTGCTAGTCAACTAGCGGGTCGAGAGACCCAGTACTTC.

This clonotype was observed a few times. The chain carries TRBV11-2 and TRBJ2-5, with 11 bases aligning to TRBD2. This CDR3 has 17 residues. After removal of 2 bases from V and 0 bases from J, the junction contained 5 bases not matched to a gene. Looked up from germline, CDR1 is SGHAT and CDR2 is FQNNGV. In DNA form, the CDR3 reads TGTGCCAGCAGCTTAAGGTCTAGCGGGGGGTACCAAGAGACCCAGTACTTC. Residues: CASSLRSSGGYQETQYF.

This clonotype occurred once. The rearrangement links TRBV12-3 or TRBV12-4 to TRBJ2-3; tentative D call: TRBD1 (5 bases). The CDR3 has 15 residues. Trimming pared 6 bases from V and 3 bases from J, leaving 16 bases between. This CDR3 reads CASSNQVGRTDTQYF. CDR3 coding DNA: TGTGCCAGCAGCAACCAGGTGGGGCGGACAGATACGCAGTATTTT.

J is TRBJ1-1 and V is TRBV5-1; D uncertain. Germline CDR1 SGHRS, CDR2 YFSETQ. The V end lost 0 bases, the J end lost 8 bases, and 17 bases lay between the germline ends. This CDR3 comprises 15 residues. CDR3 nucleotides: TGCGCCAGCAGCTTGGCCCATGGCGGACGGGGAGAAGCTTTCTTT. Protein sequence: CASSLAHGGRGEAFF.

The V gene is TRBV12-3 or TRBV12-4, the J gene TRBJ2-2, with D unclear. V lost 0 bases, J lost 6 bases, and 11 bases lay in between. CDR3 length: 15 amino acids. The CDR3 DNA reads as TGTGCCAGCAGTTTAGCGCCAACTCGGGCCGGGGAGCTGTTTTTT. Its protein is CASSLAPTRAGELFF.

This sequence joins TRBV29-1 and TRBJ2-1; D tentatively fits TRBD1 or TRBD2 (6 bases each). The length of the CDR3 is 15 residues. Trimming left V 1 base short and J 4 bases short, with 14 bases between. The germline V gene has CDR1 SQVTM and CDR2 ANQGSEA. DNA for the CDR3: TGCAGCGTTGAAGGGGGGGCAGGAGGATACAATGAGCAGTTCTTC. Protein sequence: CSVEGGAGGYNEQFF.

The chain is built from TRBV5-1 and TRBJ1-6, with D possibly being TRBD1 (5 bases). CDR3 length equals 15 residues. The V gene lost 1 base and the J gene lost 7 bases, with 12 bases spanning the gap. Germline V CDR1 and CDR2: SGHRS, YFSETQ. The CDR3 bases are TGCGCCAGCAGCTTGCTCCAGGGAGAAAATTCACCCCTCCACTTT. Its protein is CASSLLQGENSPLHF.

This clonotype was detected a few times. This may come from a read error, since a much larger clone is one base off. This chain uses TRBV7-2 with TRBJ2-5; no clear D gene. Germline V gene lookup returns CDR1 SGHTA and CDR2 FQGNSA. The CDR3 length is 14 residues. Trimming shortened V by 0 bases and J by 4 bases, and 9 bases separated the two germline ends. The CDR3 DNA sequence: TGTGCCAGCAGCTTAGCTGTCCCCGGAGAGACCCAGTACTTC. This sequence encodes CASSLAVPGETQYF.

J is TRBJ1-2 and V is TRBV10-2; D unclear. The CDR3 contains 12 residues. Trimming removed 6 bases from V and 6 bases from J, with 11 bases in between. The germline gives CDR1 WSHSY, CDR2 SAAADI. The chain's CDR3 is CASSPTLDGYTF. The CDR3 DNA reads as TGCGCCAGCAGCCCGACCCTAGATGGCTACACCTTC.

The rearrangement links TRBV7-2 to TRBJ1-5, with TRBD1 matching over 9 bases. CDR1 SGHTA and CDR2 FQGNSA come from the germline V gene. The junction had 4 bases not matched to a gene; V was cut back by 5 bases and J by 5 bases. The CDR3 covers 14 residues. As DNA, the CDR3 is TGTGCCAGCAGCGCCGGACAGGGGTATCAGCCCCAGCATTTT. Amino acids: CASSAGQGYQPQHF.

The rearrangement links TRBV7-2 to TRBJ2-3; D is ambiguous. This CDR3 has 13 amino acids. CDR1 is SGHTA and CDR2 is FQGNSA in the germline V gene. With 1 base removed from V and 2 bases from J, the gap between germline ends came to 4 bases. CDR3 sequence reads: CASSLEITDTQYF. The CDR3 DNA reads as TGTGCCAGCAGCTTAGAGATCACAGATACGCAGTATTTT.

CDR3 loop: CASSFRGPNYNEQFF. CDR3 nucleotide sequence: TGTGCCAGCAGTTTCCGGGGGCCCAACTACAATGAGCAGTTCTTC. This chain links TRBV27 with TRBJ2-1; D may be TRBD1 or TRBD2 (6 bases each). Germline V gives CDR1 MNHEY, CDR2 SMNVEV (reference sequence). There are 15 residues in the CDR3. Trimming removed 3 bases at V and 3 bases at J, with 12 bases between.

This clonotype appeared a few times. V gene TRBV4-1 combines with J gene TRBJ2-1; 8 bases map to TRBD2. Germline CDR1 MGHRA, CDR2 YSYEKL. Trimming removed 4 bases from V and 8 bases from J; junction bases left unmatched: 10. The CDR3 has 15 residues. The CDR3, as DNA: TGCGCCAGCAGCCGACAACTAGCGGAGTTGGATGAGCAGTTCTTC. This encodes CASSRQLAELDEQFF.